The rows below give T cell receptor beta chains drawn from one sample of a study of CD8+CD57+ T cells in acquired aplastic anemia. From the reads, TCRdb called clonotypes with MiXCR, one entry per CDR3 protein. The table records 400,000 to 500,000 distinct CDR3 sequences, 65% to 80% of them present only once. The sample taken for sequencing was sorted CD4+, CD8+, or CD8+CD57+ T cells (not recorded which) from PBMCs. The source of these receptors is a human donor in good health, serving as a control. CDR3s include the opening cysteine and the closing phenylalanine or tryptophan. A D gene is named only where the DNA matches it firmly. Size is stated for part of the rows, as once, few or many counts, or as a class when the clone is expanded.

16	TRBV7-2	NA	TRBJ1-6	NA	TGTGCCAGCAGCTTAGATGCGGGTAGCACAGGCTCGCACCTCCACTTT	CASSLDAGSTGSHLHF
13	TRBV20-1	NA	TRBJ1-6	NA	TGCAGTGCCCGACAGGACGCCAATTCACCCCTCCACTTT	CSARQDANSPLHF
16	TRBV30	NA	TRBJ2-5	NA	TGTGCCTGGAGTGTAGGCAGGGGTGGGAGCAATCAGCCCCAGTACTTC	CAWSVGRGGSNQPQYF
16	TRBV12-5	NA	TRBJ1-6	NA	TGTGCCAGCAGCGGTCTCCACCGGGACAATAATTCACCCCTCCACTTT	CASSGLHRDNNSPLHF
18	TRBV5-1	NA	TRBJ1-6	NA	TGCGCCAGCAGCAGTATAAGGCGTCGAAGCTCCTATAATTCACCCCTCCACTTT	CASSSIRRRSSYNSPLHF
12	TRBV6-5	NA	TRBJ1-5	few	TGTGCCAGCAGACAGGGCAATCAGCCCCAGCATTTT	CASRQGNQPQHF
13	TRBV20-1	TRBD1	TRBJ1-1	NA	TGCAGTGCTAGCGTCCGGGACAGGAAAAAAGCTTTCTTT	CSASVRDRKKAFF
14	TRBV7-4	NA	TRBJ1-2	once	TGTGCCAGCAGTTTACCAGGGTATTGGACTGGCTACACCTTC	CASSLPGYWTGYTF
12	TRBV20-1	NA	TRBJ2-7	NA	TGCAGTGCCAGCGCCCAGAGAGGCGAGCAGTACTTC	CSASAQRGEQYF
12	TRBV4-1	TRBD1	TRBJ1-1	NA	TGCGCCAGCAGCCAAGCACAGGGGAAAGCTTTCTTT	CASSQAQGKAFF
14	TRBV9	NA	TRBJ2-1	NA	TGTGCCAGCAGCTTCGTCAGGATACGGGCGGACCAGTTCTTC	CASSFVRIRADQFF
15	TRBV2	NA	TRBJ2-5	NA	TGTGCCAGCAGTGGGGTGGGGGGGGGCCTCGAGACCCAGTACTTC	CASSGVGGGLETQYF
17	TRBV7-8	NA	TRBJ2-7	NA	TGCGCCAGCAGCTTATCCCTTGCCGGTAGGCCTACCTACGAGCAGTACTTC	CASSLSLAGRPTYEQYF
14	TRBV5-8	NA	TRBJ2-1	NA	TGTGCCAGCAGCTTGGATCATGCGGCCCTTGAGCAGTTCTTC	CASSLDHAALEQFF
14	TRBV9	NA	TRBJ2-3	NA	TGTGCCAGCAGCGTAGGACAGGTCCCTGGAAACACCAATTTT	CASSVGQVPGNTNF
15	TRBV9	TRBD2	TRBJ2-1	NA	TGTGCCAGCAGCGTAGGCGGGAGCTTATACAATGAGCAGTTCTTC	CASSVGGSLYNEQFF
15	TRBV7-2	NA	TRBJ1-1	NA	TGTGCCAGCAGCTGGGGGGCAGGGTACAACACTGAAGCTTTCTTT	CASSWGAGYNTEAFF
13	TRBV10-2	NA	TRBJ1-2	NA	TGCGCCAGCAGAAACAGTTCCCGAGATGGCTACACCTTC	CASRNSSRDGYTF
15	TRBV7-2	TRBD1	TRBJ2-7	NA	TGCGCCACCAGCACTCCGGGACAGGGGGCGAGGCTGAAGTACTTC	CATSTPGQGARLKYF
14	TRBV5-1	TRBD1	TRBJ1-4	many	TGCGCCAGCAGCTCGGGACAGGGAGGTGAAAAACTGTTTTTT	CASSSGQGGEKLFF
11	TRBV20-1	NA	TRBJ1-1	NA	TGCAGTGCTAGAATTCCGACAGGCGTATTCTTT	CSARIPTGVFF
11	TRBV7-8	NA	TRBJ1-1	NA	TGTGCCAGCAGCTCCAGGGGCGACGCTTTCTTT	CASSSRGDAFF
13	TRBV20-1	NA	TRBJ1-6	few	TGCAGTGCGAGGCGGGGGCTCAATTCACCCCTCCACTTT	CSARRGLNSPLHF
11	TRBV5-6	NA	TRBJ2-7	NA	TGTGCCAGCAGCACCACCCACCCGCAGTACTTC	CASSTTHPQYF
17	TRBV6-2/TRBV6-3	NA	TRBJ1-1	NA	TGTGCCAGCAGTTCAATCGGCTTCAGGGCAAGAGGTACTGAAGCTTTCTTT	CASSSIGFRARGTEAFF
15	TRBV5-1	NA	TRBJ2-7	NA	TGCGCCAGCACGACACCCGGACAGAACACCTACGAGCAGTACTTC	CASTTPGQNTYEQYF
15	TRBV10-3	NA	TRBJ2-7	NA	TGTGCCAGCAGCCAAGGGCCAAGCTCCGCCAATGGGCAGTACTTC	CASSQGPSSANGQYF
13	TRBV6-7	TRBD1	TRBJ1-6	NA	TGTGCCACCCAAGGACAGGGGACGGCGACCCTCCACTTT	CATQGQGTATLHF
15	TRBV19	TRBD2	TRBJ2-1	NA	TGTGCCAGTATCCACACTAGCGGGATCTACAATGAGCAGTTCTTC	CASIHTSGIYNEQFF
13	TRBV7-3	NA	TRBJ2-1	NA	TGTGCCAGCAGCTTAAACGGCGGCAATGAGCAGTTCTTC	CASSLNGGNEQFF
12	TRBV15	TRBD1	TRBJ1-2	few	TGTGCCACCAGCGAAACAGGGGATGGCTACACCTTC	CATSETGDGYTF
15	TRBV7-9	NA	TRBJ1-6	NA	TGTGCCAGCAGCCCTCGGGGGTATAGCACAGATACGCAGCACTTT	CASSPRGYSTDTQHF
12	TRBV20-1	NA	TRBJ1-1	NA	TGCAGTGCTAGAGATCTAGCGTCACTTACTTTCTTT	CSARDLASLTFF
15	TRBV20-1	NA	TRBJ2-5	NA	TGCAGTGCTAGGGCGGATCAAGAAACCCAAGAGACCCAGTACTTC	CSARADQETQETQYF
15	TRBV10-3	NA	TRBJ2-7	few	TGTGCCATCAGTGGATCAGGAAGACACTCCTACGAGCAGTACTTC	CAISGSGRHSYEQYF
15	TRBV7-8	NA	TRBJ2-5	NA	TGTGCCCAAAGCTTAGTAACACCGTACCAAGAGACCCAGTACTTC	CAQSLVTPYQETQYF
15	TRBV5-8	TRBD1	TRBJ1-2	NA	TGTGCCAGCAGCTTGGCAGGGGGGCAGGGAGATGGCTACACCTTC	CASSLAGGQGDGYTF